This T cell receptor (beta chain) emerged from a study of CD4 T cells in relation to SARS-CoV-2 and coronaviruses. Turning to this clone: The antigen is not known.

The unexposed donors gave CD4+ T cells in about 2010-2019, prior to COVID-19. The cells were cultured for around ten days before CD4+ T cells were isolated. The CDR3 extends over 17 amino acids. From germline, CDR1 is LGHDT and CDR2 YNNKEL (reference sequence). With 4 bases clipped from V and 3 bases from J, the junction kept 11 bases outside the gene matches. TCRdb's table, derived via immunoSEQ multiplex PCR, lists solely in-frame clones and lacks some. The repertoire holds 11,000 or so clones, approximately 80% seen once, with roughly 14% in the top ten. Sequencing was done on a sample of CD4+ T cells from PBMCs, cultured in vitro. This clonotype originated in a human donor in good health. The genes are TRBV3-1 (or the pseudogene TRBV3-2) and TRBJ2-4; 8 positions agree with TRBD2. CDR3 bases: TGTGCCAGCAGCCCCAATTGGCGGGAGGAAGGCAAAAACATTCAGTACTTC. Encoded protein: CASSPNWREEGKNIQYF.